This T cell receptor beta chain was observed in a study of technical replicates of blood from a handful of donors. This table comes from immunoSEQ multiplex PCR, and its TCRdb copy is limited to in-frame clones, with some not included. This sample has roughly 92,000 clones; approximately 95% occur once, and the top ten carry 0.34%. The CDR3 runs to 14 residues. Germline CDR1 is SGHAT and CDR2 is FQNNGV. V dropped 3 bases and J dropped 6; count of bases not matched to a gene: 6. Material for sequencing was T cells isolated from PBMCs. J is TRBJ2-3 and V is TRBV11-2; TRBD2 agrees at 7 bases. This receptor was identified in a human donor in good health. Written as DNA, the CDR3 is TGTGCCAGCAGCTTTACGCGGGAGTCCGATACGCAGTATTTT. Its protein product is CASSFTRESDTQYF.